This T cell receptor (beta chain) is drawn from a study of CD8+CD57+ T cells in acquired aplastic anemia. Study-wide context: Recorded DNA amounts for sorted CD4+ and CD8+ cells had an average of approximately 2.9 ug. Healthy donors gave about 10.8 million reads on average for CD4+ cells. Study conclusions and caveats: The CD8+ Simpson's diversity of patients and controls was not significantly different.

Profiles of TCR beta VDJ and CDR3 were generated from a genomic DNA template. TCRdb re-called the reads with MiXCR, one entry per CDR3 protein. Seen here are just over 400,000 distinct CDR3 sequences, 65% to 80% observed once, and the top ten hold approximately 3.9%. Details on this clonotype: Its antigen is unidentified.

Germline-derived CDR1 and CDR2 are KGHSY and FQNENV. The CDR3 loop spans 15 amino acids. V lost 4 bases and J lost 9, with 16 bases in between. The V gene is TRBV16, the J gene TRBJ1-6; possibly TRBD1 for D (5 bases). The receptor was derived from a human donor in good health, serving as a control. What was sequenced was sorted CD4+, CD8+, or CD8+CD57+ T cells (not recorded which) from PBMCs. The DNA of the CDR3 is TGTGCCAGCAGCCCGACTACGGGGGTAAGTTCACCCCTCCACTTT. Translated, it gives CASSPTTGVSSPLHF.